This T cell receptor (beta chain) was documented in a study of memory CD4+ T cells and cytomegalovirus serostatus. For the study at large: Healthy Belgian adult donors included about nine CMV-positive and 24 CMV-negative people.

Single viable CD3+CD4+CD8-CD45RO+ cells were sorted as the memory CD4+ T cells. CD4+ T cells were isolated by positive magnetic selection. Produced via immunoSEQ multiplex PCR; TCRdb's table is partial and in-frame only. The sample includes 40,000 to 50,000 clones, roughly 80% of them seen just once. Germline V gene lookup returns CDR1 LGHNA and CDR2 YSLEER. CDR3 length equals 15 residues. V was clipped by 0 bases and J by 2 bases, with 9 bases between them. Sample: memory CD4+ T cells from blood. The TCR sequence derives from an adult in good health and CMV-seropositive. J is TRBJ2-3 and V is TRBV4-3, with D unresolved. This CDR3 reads CASSQETDATDTQYF. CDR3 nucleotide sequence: TGCGCCAGCAGCCAAGAAACAGACGCCACAGATACGCAGTATTTT.